This T cell receptor beta chain is drawn from a study of blood T cell repertoires in COVID-19. On the study more broadly: Italy, Spain and the United States were the sources of the convalescent and acute COVID-19 samples.

Sequenced by immunoSEQ multiplex PCR; TCRdb stores in-frame clones only, minus some. The sample contains about 100,000 clones, around nine tenths of which appear only once. This CDR3 has 15 amino acids. Trimming cost V 1 base and J 4 bases; bases outside gene matches: 4. From germline, CDR1 is LGHDT and CDR2 YNNKEL (reference sequence). The chain carries TRBV3-1 (or the pseudogene TRBV3-2) and TRBJ2-5, with TRBD2 matching over 9 bases. Input material: peripheral blood. The source is a man aged 45-65 years with active or convalescent COVID-19. The CDR3 protein is CASSQGLAAGETQYF. As DNA, the CDR3 is TGTGCCAGCAGCCAAGGACTAGCGGCCGGAGAGACCCAGTACTTC.